This TCR beta chain was sequenced during a study of STAT3 mutations in large granular lymphocyte leukemia. Study details: About 38% of treated T-LGLL patients showed hematologic response to immunosuppression.

Assay used: immunoSEQ multiplex PCR; TCRdb lists only in-frame clones, some missing. The sample holds fewer than 4,500 clones, around 52% seen once. Trimming stripped 4 bases from V and 6 bases from J, with 11 bases between. Germline V gene lookup returns CDR1 SGHNT and CDR2 YYREEE (reference sequence). CDR3 length: 13 residues. A remark on this clone: Its matching antigen is unknown.

Notes on the study in general: In several patients, dominant TCR clone burden exceeded STAT3 mutant burden. At least one immunodominant TCR beta clonotype appeared in every T-cell large granular lymphocyte leukemia patient. A small but highly pathogenic clone may have been missed. No sample exists from the first appearance of each clone.

V and J are TRBV5-4 and TRBJ2-1, with D possibly matching TRBD2 (5 bases). The receptor was derived from a male patient aged 50 to 59 with T-cell large granular lymphocyte leukemia. Some clones in this sample may be carry-over from other donors' samples. Sequenced: peripheral blood mononuclear cells. The CDR3 is CASSPPRGNEQFF. The CDR3 DNA reads as TGTGCCAGCAGCCCGCCCCGGGGCAATGAGCAGTTCTTC.